The present T cell receptor (beta chain) was sequenced within a study of T-cell memory formation after mild COVID-19. The CDR3 is 14 residues long. CDR1 is MNHNS, CDR2 SASEGT, per germline. With 2 bases removed from V and 0 bases from J, the gap between germline ends came to 5 bases. TCRdb itself ran the 5' RACE reads through MiXCR, one entry per CDR3 protein. The sample holds 400,000 to 500,000 distinct CDR3 sequences, more than 15% seen once. J is TRBJ1-5 and V is TRBV6-1; D unclear. This receptor was taken from a man younger than 30 who had mild COVID-19 (a few samples of this study predate the infection). Cell type and time point are not known. The sample consisted of PBMCs or a T cell subset sorted from them (not recorded which). CDR3 sequence: CASSEYSSNQPQHF. Here the CDR3 DNA reads TGTGCCAGCAGTGAATATAGTAGCAATCAGCCCCAGCATTTT.